One and the same sample provided the 23 T cell receptor beta chains below, sequenced in a study of blood T cell repertoires in COVID-19. Repertoires were generated with immunoSEQ multiplex PCR, while TCRdb's copy carries only in-frame clones and drops some. The sample includes 100,000 to 150,000 clones, about 80% of them seen just once. Input material: peripheral blood. These receptors were collected from a woman aged 60 to 75 with acute or convalescent COVID-19.

V usage is TRBV7-2 and J usage is TRBJ1-4, with a tentative D call TRBD1 (5 bases). Trimming removed 2 bases at V and 7 bases at J, with 11 bases between. CDR1 SGHTA and CDR2 FQGNSA come from the germline V gene. CDR3 length: 14 amino acids. The CDR3 spells CASSLQGAGEKLFF. CDR3 DNA: TGTGCCAGCAGCTTACAGGGCGCAGGTGAAAAACTGTTTTTT.

The CDR3: CASSRFGQDNNYGYTF. In DNA form, the CDR3 reads TGTGCCAGTAGTAGATTCGGACAGGACAACAACTATGGCTACACCTTC. The chain is built from TRBV19 and TRBJ1-2; TRBD1 aligns across 7 bases. Per germline, CDR1 LNHDA and CDR2 SQIVND (reference sequence). The CDR3 covers 16 residues. After removal of 4 bases from V and 2 bases from J, the junction contained 10 bases not matched to a gene.

This clone was recorded a few times. This rearrangement joins TRBV25-1 to TRBJ1-2; possible D gene TRBD1, 6 bases. CDR3 length: 13 amino acids. From germline, CDR1 is MGHDK and CDR2 SYGVNS. Trimming stripped 3 bases from V and 4 bases from J, with 9 bases between. The CDR3 spells CASSEGASYGYTF. CDR3 DNA sequence: TGTGCCAGCAGTGAGGGGGCGAGCTATGGCTACACCTTC.

J is TRBJ1-5 and V is TRBV4-1, with unresolved D. V was cut by 0 bases and J by 6 bases, with 6 bases left in between. The CDR3 contains 13 residues. Germline V gene data show CDR1 as MGHRA and CDR2 as YSYEKL. CDR3 amino acids: CASSQDYSQPQHF. Here the CDR3 DNA reads TGCGCCAGCAGCCAAGATTATAGTCAGCCCCAGCATTTT.

The chain is built from TRBV10-3 and TRBJ2-3; 9 positions agree with TRBD2. The J segment lost 6 bases and the V segment lost 9 bases, leaving 13 bases of the junction unmatched. CDR1 is ENHRY and CDR2 is SYGVKD in the germline V gene. This CDR3 has 15 amino acids. CDR3 DNA: TGTGCCATGGCCCCTGGTGCGGGGGGGTTGGATACGCAGTATTTT. Translation: CAMAPGAGGLDTQYF.

The chain is built from TRBV19 and TRBJ1-1, with 8 bases identical to TRBD1. This CDR3 has 15 amino acids. Germline V CDR1 and CDR2: LNHDA, SQIVND (reference sequence). V dropped 5 bases and J dropped 6; count of bases not matched to a gene: 11. The CDR3 sequence is CASSAYATGESEAFF. The CDR3 DNA reads as TGTGCCAGTAGTGCCTACGCGACAGGGGAGTCTGAAGCTTTCTTT. Filled out from reference TRBV19 and TRBJ1-1, the complete variable domain reads DGGITQSPKYLFRKEGQNVTLSCEQNLNHDAMYWYRQDPGQGLRLIYYSQIVNDFQKGDIAEGYSVSREKKESFPLTVTSAQKNPTAFYLCASSAYATGESEAFFGQGTRLTVV.

The rearrangement uses TRBV19 and TRBJ2-1, with D possibly being TRBD1 (5 bases). Germline V lookup: CDR1 LNHDA, CDR2 SQIVND (reference sequence). The CDR3 contains 15 residues. Trimming removed 3 bases at V and 6 bases at J, with 15 bases between. The CDR3 region is CASSMGLSQGNEQFF. CDR3 in DNA: TGTGCCAGTAGTATGGGCCTCTCCCAGGGCAATGAGCAGTTCTTC.

This clone appeared a single time. The V and J genes are TRBV7-8 and TRBJ1-3; D perhaps matches TRBD1 (5 bases). There are 17 residues in the CDR3. Deletions cut 4 bases from V and 0 bases from J, with 16 bases between. Germline CDR1 SGHVS, CDR2 FQNEAQ. This CDR3 is CASSSTPYGGSGNTIYF. The CDR3 DNA reads TGTGCCAGCAGCTCCACCCCTTACGGGGGCTCTGGAAACACCATATATTTT.

The V call is TRBV27, the J call TRBJ1-2, with D possibly being TRBD1 (5 bases). V shed 6 bases and J shed 7 bases, with 15 bases lying between them. CDR3 length: 13 residues. Germline loops: CDR1 MNHEY, CDR2 SMNVEV (reference sequence). CDR3 in amino acids: CASSPQGRGGYTF. The CDR3 coding sequence is TGTGCCAGCAGCCCTCAGGGTAGGGGTGGCTACACCTTC.

The genes are TRBV28 and TRBJ2-7, with 9 nucleotides matching TRBD1. Germline-derived CDR1 and CDR2 are MDHEN and SYDVKM. The CDR3 totals 14 residues. The ends lost 4 bases at V and 8 bases at J; junction bases unmatched: 9. This chain's CDR3 is CASSSGQGRLKQYF. CDR3 DNA: TGTGCCAGCAGTTCCGGACAGGGGAGGTTAAAGCAGTACTTC. Complete variable domain (other parts from reference TRBV28 and TRBJ2-7): DVKVTQSSRYLVKRTGEKVFLECVQDMDHENMFWYRQDPGLGLRLIYFSYDVKMKEKGDIPEGYSVSREKKERFSLILESASTNQTSMYLCASSSGQGRLKQYFGPGTRLTVT.

The CDR3 sequence: CASSIGQSNGYTF. CDR3 bases: TGTGCCAGCAGCATCGGACAGTCGAATGGCTACACCTTC. V is TRBV5-4 and J is TRBJ1-2; TRBD1 is a possible D gene (6 bases). CDR3 length: 13 amino acids. V was pared by 4 bases and J by 6 bases, with 13 bases between. Germline loops: CDR1 SGHNT, CDR2 YYREEE (reference sequence).

CDR3 residues: CASGSGGNNQPQHF. The CDR3 DNA follows: TGTGCTAGTGGTTCGGGGGGGAACAATCAGCCCCAGCATTTT. This sequence joins TRBV12-5 and TRBJ1-5; D perhaps matches TRBD1 (5 bases). There are 14 residues in the CDR3. CDR1 and CDR2 (germline): LGHNT, FRNRAP. V gave up 4 bases and J gave up 3 bases, with 10 bases separating them.

The genes are TRBV5-1 and TRBJ1-4; D perhaps matches TRBD1 (5 bases). The CDR3 is 15 residues long. From germline, CDR1 is SGHRS and CDR2 YFSETQ. Trimming cost V 1 base and J 8 bases, with 15 bases left between them. In nucleotides, the CDR3 is TGCGCCAGCAGCTTGCGGCAGGGAAGTGGAGAAAAACTGTTTTTT. Translating it yields CASSLRQGSGEKLFF.

J is TRBJ1-2 and V is TRBV3-1 (or the pseudogene TRBV3-2), with 7 bases fitting TRBD1. Trimming took 1 base from V and 4 from J; bases not matched to a gene: 15. The CDR3 totals 18 residues. Germline CDR1 is LGHDT and CDR2 is YNNKEL (reference sequence). CDR3 loop: CASSQGQTVGPGGYGYTF. In nucleotides, the CDR3 is TGTGCCAGCAGCCAAGGTCAAACTGTCGGGCCAGGGGGCTATGGCTACACCTTC.

This clone was found a few times. This chain uses TRBV3-1 (or the pseudogene TRBV3-2) with TRBJ1-1; D is ambiguous. CDR3 length: 13 residues. The V and J ends lost 1 base and 2 bases respectively, with 5 bases between them. Germline-derived CDR1 and CDR2 are LGHDT and YNNKEL (reference sequence). The CDR3 region is CASSQATNTEAFF. CDR3 sequence (DNA): TGTGCCAGCAGCCAAGCGACTAACACTGAAGCTTTCTTT.

This clone was observed once. CDR3 protein: CASSNAGGDTQYF. The CDR3 nucleotides are TGTGCCAGCTCGAACGCCGGCGGGGATACGCAGTATTTT. V is TRBV18 and J is TRBJ2-3; the D gene is possibly TRBD2 (5 bases). The ends were cut back, 6 bases at V and 6 bases at J, with 13 bases in the middle. CDR1 KGHSH and CDR2 LQKENI come from the germline V gene. The CDR3 is made up of 13 amino acids.

The rearrangement uses TRBV14 and TRBJ1-6; tentatively, D is TRBD1 (5 bases). The V and J ends lost 4 bases and 7 bases respectively, with 8 bases between them. The germline gives CDR1 SGHDN, CDR2 FVKESK. This CDR3 is built from 13 residues. In DNA form, the CDR3 reads TGTGCCAGCAGCCCAGGGAGGAATTCACCCCTCCACTTT. It specifies CASSPGRNSPLHF.

The chain is built from TRBV19 and TRBJ1-1; D call uncertain. The V gene lost 4 bases and the J gene lost 0 bases, with 3 bases spanning the gap. Germline CDR1 is LNHDA and CDR2 is SQIVND (reference sequence). The CDR3 has 12 residues. The CDR3 here is CASSTVNTEAFF. The CDR3 nucleotides are TGTGCCAGTAGTACGGTGAACACTGAAGCTTTCTTT.

This clone came up a few times. The CDR3 sequence: CASSQPGVNTQYF. DNA of the CDR3: TGTGCCAGCAGTCAGCCGGGAGTGAATACGCAGTATTTT. This chain uses TRBV12-3 or TRBV12-4 with TRBJ2-3, with D possibly being TRBD2 (6 bases). V was cut by 5 bases and J by 7 bases, with 13 bases left in between. This CDR3 spans 13 amino acids.

The CDR3: CASSVVLNTGELFF. The CDR3 DNA reads TGTGCCAGCAGCGTAGTCCTAAACACCGGGGAGCTGTTTTTT. The rearrangement joins TRBV9 to TRBJ2-2; no clear D gene. Trimming cost V 0 bases and J 2 bases, with 5 bases left between them. This CDR3 region has 14 residues. CDR1 and CDR2 from the germline V gene are SGDLS and YYNGEE.

This clone appeared a few times. The chain joins TRBV3-1 (or the pseudogene TRBV3-2) to TRBJ2-7; 11 bases agree with TRBD1. The V gene end was trimmed by 4 bases and the J gene end by 5 bases; junction bases not matched to a gene: 4. CDR1 is LGHDT and CDR2 is YNNKEL in the germline V gene (reference sequence). The CDR3 is made up of 14 amino acids. DNA of the CDR3: TGTGCCAGCAGCCTTCGGACAGGGGGCAACGAGCAGTACTTC. Encoded protein: CASSLRTGGNEQYF.

In its sample, this clone was seen many times. The CDR3, as DNA: TGTGCCAGCAGATCGCCGGGACAGGGGCCCACCGGGGAGCTGTTTTTT. It codes for CASRSPGQGPTGELFF. The chain carries TRBV5-5 and TRBJ2-2; 10 bases line up with TRBD1. The length of the CDR3 is 16 residues. The J segment lost 4 bases and the V segment lost 5 bases, leaving 8 bases of the junction unmatched. Per the germline V gene, CDR1 is SGHKS and CDR2 is YYEKEE (reference sequence). Supplemented by reference TRBV5-5 and TRBJ2-2, the full variable domain reads DAGVTQSPTHLIKTRGQQVTLRCSPISGHKSVSWYQQVLGQGPQFIFQYYEKEERGRGNFPDRFSARQFPNYSSELNVNALLLGDSALYLCASRSPGQGPTGELFFGEGSRLTVL.

The chain links TRBV19 to TRBJ1-1; 9 nucleotides line up with TRBD1. The ends lost 4 bases at V and 3 bases at J; junction bases unmatched: 3. Germline V gene lookup returns CDR1 LNHDA and CDR2 SQIVND (reference sequence). The CDR3 runs to 14 residues. CDR3 amino acids: CASSTQGAYTEAFF. As DNA, the CDR3 is TGTGCCAGTAGTACACAGGGGGCATACACTGAAGCTTTCTTT.